A single sample is the source of the 12 T cell receptor beta chains below, sequenced in a study of T cell responses to AZD1222 COVID-19 vaccine. The assay was immunoSEQ multiplex PCR, and TCRdb's table has in-frame clones only and misses some. Here the sample spans 55,000 to 90,000 clones, 82% being singletons. The source was peripheral blood, collected on day 0 of AZD1222 vaccination. Receptors originate from an adult in good health.

V gene TRBV18 combines with J gene TRBJ1-2; no definite D call. V was cut by 2 bases and J by 3 bases, with 10 bases left in between. The CDR3 has 14 residues. In germline, CDR1 is KGHSH, CDR2 LQKENI. CDR3 sequence: CASSPSGSYYGYTF. The CDR3 DNA reads TGTGCCAGCTCACCAAGCGGAAGTTACTATGGCTACACCTTC.

The rearrangement uses TRBV6-2 or TRBV6-3 and TRBJ2-3; TRBD2 aligns across 13 bases. The CDR3 is 18 amino acids. Unmatched junction bases numbered 7, after V lost 2 bases and J lost 2 bases. Looked up from germline, CDR1 is MNHEY and CDR2 is SVGEGT. The CDR3 nucleotides are TGTGCCAGCAGTTACCCCACTAGCGGGGGGGCTTCCACAGATACGCAGTATTTT. This sequence encodes CASSYPTSGGASTDTQYF.

V and J are TRBV24-1 and TRBJ1-3, with TRBD1 matching over 9 bases. Germline assignment: CDR1 KGHDR and CDR2 SFDVKD. V shed 3 bases, J shed 1 base, and the junction held 3 bases outside the gene matches. This CDR3 comprises 16 residues. The CDR3: CATSDPGQGSGNTIYF. CDR3 in DNA: TGTGCCACCAGTGATCCGGGACAGGGATCTGGAAACACCATATATTTT.

This clone has only one observation. The chain links TRBV5-1 to TRBJ2-7; 9 bases fit TRBD1. With 5 bases clipped from V and 0 bases from J, the junction kept 9 bases outside the gene matches. The CDR3 totals 16 residues. Germline V gene sequence: CDR1 SGHRS, CDR2 YFSETQ. CDR3 in DNA: TGCGCCAGCAGGGACGACAGGGGGTTGAGCTCCTACGAGCAGTACTTC. As protein: CASRDDRGLSSYEQYF.

The chain couples TRBV7-9 to TRBJ1-2; TRBD1 agrees at 9 bases. J was trimmed by 2 bases and V by 4 bases; bases with no gene match: 5. The CDR3 sequence is 15 residues long. CDR1 and CDR2 (germline): SEHNR, FQNEAQ (reference sequence). The CDR3 bases are TGTGCCAGCAGCTCGGGACAGGGAGGCAACTATGGCTACACCTTC. This sequence encodes CASSSGQGGNYGYTF.

The chain has TRBV10-3 and TRBJ1-1, with 7 bases aligning to TRBD1. After removal of 0 bases from V and 7 bases from J, the junction contained 8 bases not matched to a gene. The CDR3 length is 15 residues. Germline V gene sequence: CDR1 ENHRY, CDR2 SYGVKD. This CDR3 is CAISESIRTGIEAFF. As DNA, the CDR3 is TGTGCCATCAGTGAGTCGATCCGGACAGGTATTGAAGCTTTCTTT.

V usage is TRBV5-4 and J usage is TRBJ2-1; TRBD1 is a possible D gene (5 bases). Germline CDR1 is SGHNT and CDR2 is YYREEE (reference sequence). The CDR3 covers 15 residues. The ends were cut back, 0 bases at V and 0 bases at J, with 7 bases in the middle. The CDR3 here is CASSLVGASYNEQFF. The DNA for the CDR3 is TGTGCCAGCAGCTTGGTTGGGGCCTCCTACAATGAGCAGTTCTTC.

The chain links TRBV27 to TRBJ1-2; D call uncertain. Germline CDR1 reads MNHEY; CDR2 reads SMNVEV (reference sequence). The CDR3 sequence is 13 residues long. V was cut by 1 base and J by 0 bases, with 3 bases left in between. The chain's CDR3 is CASSLLANYGYTF. CDR3 in DNA: TGTGCCAGCAGTTTATTGGCTAACTATGGCTACACCTTC.

The rearrangement links TRBV30 to TRBJ2-7; the D is unclear. Trimming took off 3 bases at V and 0 bases at J, with 15 bases between the two ends. The CDR3 extends over 15 amino acids. Germline CDR1 reads GTSNPN; CDR2 reads SVGIG (reference sequence). CDR3 coding DNA: TGTGCCTGGAGGGCCCGTTGGCCCCCCTCCTACGAGCAGTACTTC. Encoded protein: CAWRARWPPSYEQYF.

The chain uses TRBV5-4 and TRBJ2-1, with D perhaps matching TRBD1 (6 bases). Per the germline V gene, CDR1 is SGHNT and CDR2 is YYREEE (reference sequence). This CDR3 region has 15 residues. V lost 5 bases and J lost 0, with 12 bases in between. The CDR3 sequence is CASSRQVSSYNEQFF. The DNA of the CDR3 is TGTGCCAGCAGTCGACAGGTGAGCTCCTACAATGAGCAGTTCTTC.

This clone was recorded only once. This rearrangement joins TRBV2 to TRBJ1-5; 7 nucleotides line up with TRBD1. Germline V gene data show CDR1 as SNHLY and CDR2 as FYNNEI. The CDR3 is made up of 13 amino acids. V was pared by 6 bases and J by 6 bases, with 5 bases of the junction left unmatched. The CDR3 loop reads CASRTDRAQPQHF. The CDR3 nucleotides are TGTGCCAGCAGAACAGACAGGGCTCAGCCCCAGCATTTT.

The gene calls are TRBV2 and TRBJ1-6; 9 bases line up with TRBD1. Germline V CDR1 and CDR2: SNHLY, FYNNEI. The CDR3 sequence is 15 residues long. V trimming: 4 bases; J trimming: 6 bases; junction bases outside the gene matches: 4. The CDR3 region has the DNA TGTGCCAGCAGTGGGGGGGACAGGGTTAATTCACCCCTCCACTTT. The encoded protein is CASSGGDRVNSPLHF. Based on the CDR3 plus reference TRBV2 and TRBJ1-6, the full variable domain is EPEVTQTPSHQVTQMGQEVILRCVPISNHLYFYWYRQILGQKVEFLVSFYNNEISEKSEIFDDQFSVERPDGSNFTLKIRSTKLEDSAMYFCASSGGDRVNSPLHFGNGTRLTVT.